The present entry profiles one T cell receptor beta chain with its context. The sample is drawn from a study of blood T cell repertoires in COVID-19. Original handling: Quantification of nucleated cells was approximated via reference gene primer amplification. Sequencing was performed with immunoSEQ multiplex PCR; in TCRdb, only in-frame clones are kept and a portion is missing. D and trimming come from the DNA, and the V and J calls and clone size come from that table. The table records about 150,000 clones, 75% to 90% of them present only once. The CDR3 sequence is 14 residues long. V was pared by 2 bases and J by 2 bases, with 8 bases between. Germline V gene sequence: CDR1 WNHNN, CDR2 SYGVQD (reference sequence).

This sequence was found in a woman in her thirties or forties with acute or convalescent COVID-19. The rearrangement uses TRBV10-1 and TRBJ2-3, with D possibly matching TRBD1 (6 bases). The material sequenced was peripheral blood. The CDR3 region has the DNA TGCGCCAGCAGTGAGGAGGGGGACACAGATACGCAGTATTTT. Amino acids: CASSEEGDTDTQYF.